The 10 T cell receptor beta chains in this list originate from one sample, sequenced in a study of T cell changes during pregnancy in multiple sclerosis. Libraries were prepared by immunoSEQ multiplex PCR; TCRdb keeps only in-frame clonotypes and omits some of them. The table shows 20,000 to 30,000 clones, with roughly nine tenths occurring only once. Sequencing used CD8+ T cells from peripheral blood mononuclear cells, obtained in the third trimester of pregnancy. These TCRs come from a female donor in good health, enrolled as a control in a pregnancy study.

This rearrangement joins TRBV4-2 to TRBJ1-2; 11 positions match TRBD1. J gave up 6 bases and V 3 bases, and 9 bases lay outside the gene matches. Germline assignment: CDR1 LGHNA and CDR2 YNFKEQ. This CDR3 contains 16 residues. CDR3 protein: CASSHIGQGAFHGYTF. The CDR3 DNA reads TGTGCCAGCAGCCACATCGGACAGGGGGCTTTTCATGGCTACACCTTC.

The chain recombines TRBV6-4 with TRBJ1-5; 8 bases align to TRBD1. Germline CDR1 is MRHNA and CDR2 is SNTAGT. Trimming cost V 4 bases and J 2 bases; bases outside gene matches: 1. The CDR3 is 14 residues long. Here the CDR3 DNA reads TGTGCCAGCAGTGCGACAGGGGGCAATCAGCCCCAGCATTTT. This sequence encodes CASSATGGNQPQHF.

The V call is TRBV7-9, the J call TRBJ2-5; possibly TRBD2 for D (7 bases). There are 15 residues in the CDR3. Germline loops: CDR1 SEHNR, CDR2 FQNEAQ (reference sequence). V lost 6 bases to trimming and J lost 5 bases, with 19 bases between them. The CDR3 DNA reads TGTGCCAGCAGGTCTAAGGGGGGGGCTCTTGAGACCCAGTACTTC. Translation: CASRSKGGALETQYF.

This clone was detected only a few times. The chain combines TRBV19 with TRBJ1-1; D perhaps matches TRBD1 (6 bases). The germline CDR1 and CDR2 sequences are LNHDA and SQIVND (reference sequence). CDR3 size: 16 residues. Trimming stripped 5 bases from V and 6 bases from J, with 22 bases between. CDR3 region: CASSPRKGDKRSEAFF. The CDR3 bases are TGTGCCAGTAGTCCTCGAAAGGGGGACAAAAGGTCTGAAGCTTTCTTT.

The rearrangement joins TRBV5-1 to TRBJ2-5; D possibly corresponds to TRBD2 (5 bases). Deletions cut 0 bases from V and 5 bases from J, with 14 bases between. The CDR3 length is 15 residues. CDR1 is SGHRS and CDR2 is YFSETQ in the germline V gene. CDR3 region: CASSLDSLPGETQYF. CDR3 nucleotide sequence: TGCGCCAGCAGCTTGGATTCCCTGCCGGGGGAGACCCAGTACTTC.

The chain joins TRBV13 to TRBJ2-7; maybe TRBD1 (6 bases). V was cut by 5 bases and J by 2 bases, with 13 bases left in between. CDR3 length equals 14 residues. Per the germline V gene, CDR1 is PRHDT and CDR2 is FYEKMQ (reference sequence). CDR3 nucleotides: TGTGCCAGCAGCCAAACAGGGAAGCCCTACGAGCAGTACTTC. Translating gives CASSQTGKPYEQYF. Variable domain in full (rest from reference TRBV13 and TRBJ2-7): AAGVIQSPRHLIKEKRETATLKCYPIPRHDTVYWYQQGPGQDPQFLISFYEKMQSDKGSIPDRFSAQQFSDYHSELNMSSLELGDSALYFCASSQTGKPYEQYFGPGTRLTVT.

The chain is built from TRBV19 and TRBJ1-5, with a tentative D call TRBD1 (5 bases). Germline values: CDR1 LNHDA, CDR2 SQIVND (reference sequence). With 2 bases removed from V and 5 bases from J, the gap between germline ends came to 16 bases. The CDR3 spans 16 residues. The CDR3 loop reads CASSIRLARVDQPQHF. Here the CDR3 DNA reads TGTGCCAGTAGTATAAGATTGGCCAGGGTGGATCAGCCCCAGCATTTT. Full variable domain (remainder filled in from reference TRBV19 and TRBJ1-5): DGGITQSPKYLFRKEGQNVTLSCEQNLNHDAMYWYRQDPGQGLRLIYYSQIVNDFQKGDIAEGYSVSREKKESFPLTVTSAQKNPTAFYLCASSIRLARVDQPQHFGDGTRLSIL.

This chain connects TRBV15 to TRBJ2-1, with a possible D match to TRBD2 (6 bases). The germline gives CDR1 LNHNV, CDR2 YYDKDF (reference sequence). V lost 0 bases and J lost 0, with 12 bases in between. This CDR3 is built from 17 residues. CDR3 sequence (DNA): TGTGCCACCAGCAGAGATGGGACGACTAGCTCCTACAATGAGCAGTTCTTC. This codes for CATSRDGTTSSYNEQFF.

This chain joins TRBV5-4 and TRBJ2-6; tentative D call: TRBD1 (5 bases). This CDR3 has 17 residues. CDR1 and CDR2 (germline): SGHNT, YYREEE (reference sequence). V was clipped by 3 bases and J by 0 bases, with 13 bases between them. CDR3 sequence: CASSSQEPFSGANVLTF. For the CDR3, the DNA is TGTGCCAGCAGCTCACAGGAGCCATTCTCTGGGGCCAACGTCCTGACTTTC.

The CDR3 nucleotides are TGTGCCAGCAGCCGGGTGGACAGGGCGTCCTACGAGCAGTACTTC. Amino acid sequence: CASSRVDRASYEQYF. V and J are TRBV7-9 and TRBJ2-7; the match to TRBD1 covers 8 bases. The CDR3 has 15 residues. The junction had 7 bases not matched to a gene; V was cut back by 5 bases and J by 1 base. The germline V gene has CDR1 SEHNR and CDR2 FQNEAQ (reference sequence).